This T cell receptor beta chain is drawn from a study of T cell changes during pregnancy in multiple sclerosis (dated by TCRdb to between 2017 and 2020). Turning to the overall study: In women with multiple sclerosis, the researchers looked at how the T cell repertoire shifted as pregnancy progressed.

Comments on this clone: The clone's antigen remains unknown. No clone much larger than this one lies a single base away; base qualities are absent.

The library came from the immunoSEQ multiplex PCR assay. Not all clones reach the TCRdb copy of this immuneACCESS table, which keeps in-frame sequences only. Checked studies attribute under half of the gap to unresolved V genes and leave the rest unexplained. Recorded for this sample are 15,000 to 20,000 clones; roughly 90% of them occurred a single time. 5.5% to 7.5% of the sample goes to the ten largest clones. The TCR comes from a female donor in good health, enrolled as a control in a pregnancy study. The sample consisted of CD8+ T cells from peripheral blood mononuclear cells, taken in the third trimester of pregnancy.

DNA sequence: TGTGCCAGCAGCTTAGGGTCAGGGGGCCGTGGCTACACCTTC. Translated, this gives CASSLGSGGRGYTF. The chain is made from TRBV7-8 and TRBJ1-2, with 8 junctional bases fitting TRBD1. Unmatched junction bases come to 5, with V trimmed by 1 base and J by 7 bases. From the cysteine through the phenylalanine, the CDR3 covers 14 amino acids. CDR3 DNA only is kept here, 42 bases in frame from base 1. CDR1 and CDR2 are drawn from the germline V gene: SGHVS, FQNEAQ.